This T cell receptor beta chain comes out of a study of blood T cell repertoires in COVID-19 (dated by TCRdb to the early 2020s). Background for the entire study: Samples covering the acute and convalescent phases of COVID-19 were provided by collaborators in the United States, Italy and Spain. A de-identified subject ID, COVID-19 status, age in years and sex were almost always included in the sample metadata. The samples were drawn from two sources: the first 160 participants of the ongoing ImmuneRACE study, and about 1,300 subjects contributed by 6 global collaborators. Subjects who had been exposed to COVID-19, were actively infected with it, or had recovered from it provided the deeply sampled blood TCRbeta repertoires that made up the dataset. The repertoires were made available in a free public database intended to serve as a resource for research on the immune response to SARS-CoV-2. The prospective study material was composed of cDNA or gDNA derived from T cells, B-cell-depleted T cells, or PBMCs. Where available, HLA class I and class II types were obtained from metadata supplied by the sample provider rather than from assay-based typing.

V has 0 bases trimmed and J has 5 bases trimmed; junction bases matching no gene number 9. Looking up the germline V gene yields CDR1 SGDLS and CDR2 YYNGEE. The CDR3 starts with the cysteine, ends with the phenylalanine, and has 17 residues. Here the CDR3 DNA is all that survives: 51 bases in frame from base 1. In the case of this clone: Its binding antigen is unknown. The sample holds no much larger clone one base away, and base qualities are not on file.

The immunoSEQ Assay, a bias-controlled multiplex PCR, was used to amplify TCRbeta CDR3 regions from genomic DNA. Regarding the original processing steps: Nucleated cell counts per sample were estimated from amplification of reference gene primers within the assay. To quantify the absolute abundance of each unique TCRbeta CDR3 rearrangement, sequence reads were collapsed and filtered. For each sample, productive Simpson clonality was calculated as the square root of Simpson's diversity index across productive rearrangements. Not all clones reach the TCRdb copy of this immuneACCESS table, which keeps in-frame sequences only. Checked studies attribute under half of the gap to unresolved V genes and leave the rest unexplained. V, J and clone size are those of that table, while D and trimming were read from the DNA. The sample records about 250,000 clones, approximately 86% of which are singletons. Around 0.78% of the sample belongs to the ten largest clones.

The paper as a whole reports these results and caveats: How much clinical and demographic metadata was included differed by source and by participant, and the metadata was provided uncurated.

Collaborating institutions collected whole blood in K2EDTA tubes following their own protocols. For TCRbeta analysis, collaborators shipped samples in one of three forms: frozen whole blood, isolated PBMCs, or DNA extracted from either of those sample types. This clonotype originated in a woman in her 30s with acute or convalescent COVID-19. The sequenced material came from peripheral blood. The V and J genes are TRBV9 and TRBJ2-1; 9 central bases correspond to TRBD2. The CDR3 is CASSVVVGAGGNNEQFF. The bases read TGTGCCAGCAGCGTAGTGGTCGGAGCGGGAGGAAACAATGAGCAGTTCTTC.